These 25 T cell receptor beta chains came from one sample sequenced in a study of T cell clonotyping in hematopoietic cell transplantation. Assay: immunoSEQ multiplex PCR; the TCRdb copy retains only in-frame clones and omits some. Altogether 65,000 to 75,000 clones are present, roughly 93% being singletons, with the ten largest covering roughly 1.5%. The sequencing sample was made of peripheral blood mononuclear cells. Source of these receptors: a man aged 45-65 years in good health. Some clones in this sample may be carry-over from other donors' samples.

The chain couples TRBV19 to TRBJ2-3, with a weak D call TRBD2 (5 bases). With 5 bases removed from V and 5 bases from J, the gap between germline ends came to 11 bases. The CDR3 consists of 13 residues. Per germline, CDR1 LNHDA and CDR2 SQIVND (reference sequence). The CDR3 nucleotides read TGTGCCAGTAGTCGGTACGAGGGAGATACGCAGTATTTT. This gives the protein CASSRYEGDTQYF.

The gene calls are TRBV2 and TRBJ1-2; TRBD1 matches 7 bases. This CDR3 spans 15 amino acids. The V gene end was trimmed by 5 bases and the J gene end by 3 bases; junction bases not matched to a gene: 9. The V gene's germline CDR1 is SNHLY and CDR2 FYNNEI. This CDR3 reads CASSSRTGLHYGYTF. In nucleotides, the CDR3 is TGTGCCAGCAGTTCAAGGACAGGACTACACTATGGCTACACCTTC.

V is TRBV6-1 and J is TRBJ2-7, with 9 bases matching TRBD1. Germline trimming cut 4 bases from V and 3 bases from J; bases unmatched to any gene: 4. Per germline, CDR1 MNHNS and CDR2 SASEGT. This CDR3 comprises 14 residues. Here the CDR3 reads CASSAGQGVYEQYF. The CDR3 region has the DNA TGTGCCAGCAGTGCGGGACAGGGTGTCTACGAGCAGTACTTC.

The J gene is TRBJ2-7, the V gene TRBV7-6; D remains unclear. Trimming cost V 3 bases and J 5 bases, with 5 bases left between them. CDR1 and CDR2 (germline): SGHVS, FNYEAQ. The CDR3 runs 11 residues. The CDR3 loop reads CASSFTDEQYF. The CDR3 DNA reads TGTGCCAGCAGCTTTACCGACGAGCAGTACTTC.

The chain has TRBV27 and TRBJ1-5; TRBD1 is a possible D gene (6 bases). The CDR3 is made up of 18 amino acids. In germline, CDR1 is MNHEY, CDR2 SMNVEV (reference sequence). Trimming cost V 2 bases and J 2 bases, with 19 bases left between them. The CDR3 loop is CASSLNTPGALGNQPQHF. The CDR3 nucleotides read TGTGCCAGCAGTTTAAATACCCCAGGGGCCCTTGGCAATCAGCCCCAGCATTTT.

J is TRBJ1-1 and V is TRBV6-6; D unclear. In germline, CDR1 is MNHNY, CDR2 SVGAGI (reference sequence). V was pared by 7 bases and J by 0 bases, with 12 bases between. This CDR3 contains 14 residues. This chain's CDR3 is CASIDPLMNTEAFF. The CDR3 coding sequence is TGTGCCAGCATCGACCCCCTCATGAACACTGAAGCTTTCTTT.

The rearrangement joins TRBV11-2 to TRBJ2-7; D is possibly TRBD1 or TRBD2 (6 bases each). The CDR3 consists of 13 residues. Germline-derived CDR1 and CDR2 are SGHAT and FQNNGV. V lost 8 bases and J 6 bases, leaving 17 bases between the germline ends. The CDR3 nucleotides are TGTGCCAGCCGATTAATGGGGGGCGGCGAGCAGTACTTC. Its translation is CASRLMGGGEQYF.

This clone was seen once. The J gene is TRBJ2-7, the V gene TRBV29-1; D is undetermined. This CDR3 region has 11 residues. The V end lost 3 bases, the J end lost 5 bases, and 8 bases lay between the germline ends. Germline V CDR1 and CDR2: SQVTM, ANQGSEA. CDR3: CSVEAGHEQYF. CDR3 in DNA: TGCAGCGTTGAGGCCGGCCACGAGCAGTACTTC.

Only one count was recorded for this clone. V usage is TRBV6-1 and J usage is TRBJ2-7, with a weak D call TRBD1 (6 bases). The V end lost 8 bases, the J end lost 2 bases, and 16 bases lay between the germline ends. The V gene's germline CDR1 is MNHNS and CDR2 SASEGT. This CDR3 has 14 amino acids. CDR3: CASVPRDTTYEQYF. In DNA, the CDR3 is TGTGCCAGCGTCCCCCGGGACACTACCTACGAGCAGTACTTC.

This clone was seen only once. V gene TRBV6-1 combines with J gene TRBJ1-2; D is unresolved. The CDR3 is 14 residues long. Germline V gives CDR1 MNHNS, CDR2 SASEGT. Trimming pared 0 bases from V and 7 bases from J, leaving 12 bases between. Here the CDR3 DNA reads TGTGCCAGCAGTGAAGCGTGGACCGCGGGTGGCTACACCTTC. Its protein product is CASSEAWTAGGYTF.

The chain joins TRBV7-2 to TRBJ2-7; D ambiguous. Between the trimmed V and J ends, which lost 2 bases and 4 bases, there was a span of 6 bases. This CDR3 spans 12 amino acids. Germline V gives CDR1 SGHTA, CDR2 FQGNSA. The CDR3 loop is CASSLTSYEQYF. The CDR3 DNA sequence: TGTGCCAGCAGCTTAACGAGTTACGAGCAGTACTTC.

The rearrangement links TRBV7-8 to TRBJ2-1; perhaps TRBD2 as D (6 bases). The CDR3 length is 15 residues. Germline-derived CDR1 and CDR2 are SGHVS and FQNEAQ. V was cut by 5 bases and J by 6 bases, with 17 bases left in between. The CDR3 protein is CASSRLGHQPNEQFF. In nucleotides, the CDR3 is TGTGCCAGCAGCCGACTAGGCCACCAACCCAATGAGCAGTTCTTC.

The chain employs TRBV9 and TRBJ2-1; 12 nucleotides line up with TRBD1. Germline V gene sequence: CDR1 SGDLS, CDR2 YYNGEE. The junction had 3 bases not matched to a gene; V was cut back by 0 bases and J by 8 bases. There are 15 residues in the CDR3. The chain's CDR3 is CASSVGGQGAHEQFF. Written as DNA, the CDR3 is TGTGCCAGCAGCGTAGGGGGACAGGGGGCTCATGAGCAGTTCTTC.

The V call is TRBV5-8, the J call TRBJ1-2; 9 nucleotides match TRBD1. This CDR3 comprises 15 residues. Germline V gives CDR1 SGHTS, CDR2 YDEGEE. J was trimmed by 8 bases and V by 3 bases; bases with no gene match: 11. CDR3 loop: CASSWGTGNFGGYTF. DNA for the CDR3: TGTGCCAGCAGCTGGGGGACAGGGAATTTTGGCGGCTACACCTTC.

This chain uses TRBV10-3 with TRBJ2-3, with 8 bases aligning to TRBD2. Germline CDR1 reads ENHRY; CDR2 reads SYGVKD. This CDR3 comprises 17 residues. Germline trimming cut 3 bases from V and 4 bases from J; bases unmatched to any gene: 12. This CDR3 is CAISDPSRGARPDTQYF. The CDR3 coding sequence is TGTGCCATCAGTGATCCCTCGCGGGGGGCCCGACCAGATACGCAGTATTTT.

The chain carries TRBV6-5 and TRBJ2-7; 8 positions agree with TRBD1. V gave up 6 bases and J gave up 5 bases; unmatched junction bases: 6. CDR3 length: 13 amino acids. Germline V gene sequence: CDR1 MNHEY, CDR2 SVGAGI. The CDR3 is CASSRYRGDEQYF. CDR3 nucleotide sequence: TGTGCCAGCAGCCGCTACAGGGGGGACGAGCAGTACTTC.

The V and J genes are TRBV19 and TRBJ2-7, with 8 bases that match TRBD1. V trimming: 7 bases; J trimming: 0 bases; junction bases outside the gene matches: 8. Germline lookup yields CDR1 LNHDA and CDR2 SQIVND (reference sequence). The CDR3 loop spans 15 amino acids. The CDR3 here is CASTSSGTGSYEQYF. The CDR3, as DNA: TGTGCCAGTACCTCTTCCGGGACAGGCTCCTACGAGCAGTACTTC.

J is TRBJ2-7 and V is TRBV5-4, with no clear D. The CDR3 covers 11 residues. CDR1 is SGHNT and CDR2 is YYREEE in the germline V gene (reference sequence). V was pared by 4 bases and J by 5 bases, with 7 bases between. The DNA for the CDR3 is TGTGCCAGCAGCCTATCTAACGAGCAGTACTTC. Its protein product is CASSLSNEQYF. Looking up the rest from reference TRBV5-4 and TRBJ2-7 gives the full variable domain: ETGVTQSPTHLIKTRGQQVTLRCSSQSGHNTVSWYQQALGQGPQFIFQYYREEENGRGNFPPRFSGLQFPNYSSELNVNALELDDSALYLCASSLSNEQYFGPGTRLTVT.

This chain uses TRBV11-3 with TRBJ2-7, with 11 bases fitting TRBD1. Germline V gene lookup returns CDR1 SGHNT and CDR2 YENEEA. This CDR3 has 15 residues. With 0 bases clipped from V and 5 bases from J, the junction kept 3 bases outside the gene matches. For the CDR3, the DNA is TGTGCCAGCAGCTTAGATGGGGGACAGGGGGACGAGCAGTACTTC. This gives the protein CASSLDGGQGDEQYF.

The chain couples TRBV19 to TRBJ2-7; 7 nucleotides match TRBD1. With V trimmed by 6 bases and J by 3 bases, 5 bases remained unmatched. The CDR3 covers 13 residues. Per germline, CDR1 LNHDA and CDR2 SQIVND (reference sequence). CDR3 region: CASSPSGGYEQYF. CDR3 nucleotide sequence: TGTGCCAGTAGCCCCTCAGGGGGCTACGAGCAGTACTTC.

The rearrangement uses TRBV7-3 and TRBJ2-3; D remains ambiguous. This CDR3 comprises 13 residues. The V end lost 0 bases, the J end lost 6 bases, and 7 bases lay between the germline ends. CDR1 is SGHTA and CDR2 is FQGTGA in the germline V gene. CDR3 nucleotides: TGTGCCAGCAGCTTAACCAGAAGCGATACGCAGTATTTT. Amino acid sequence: CASSLTRSDTQYF.

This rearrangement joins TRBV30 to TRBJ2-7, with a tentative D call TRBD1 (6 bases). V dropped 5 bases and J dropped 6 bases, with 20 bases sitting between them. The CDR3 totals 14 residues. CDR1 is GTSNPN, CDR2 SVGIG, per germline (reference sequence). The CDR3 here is CAWGRRGSGGEQYF. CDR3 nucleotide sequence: TGTGCCTGGGGTCGTAGGGGGTCCGGTGGCGAGCAGTACTTC.

The CDR3 nucleotides are TGTGCCAGCAGTACCTCGGCTGGGGCCAACGTCCTGACTTTC. Protein: CASSTSAGANVLTF. The chain is built from TRBV27 and TRBJ2-6; no clear D gene. Trimming cost V 5 bases and J 2 bases, with 7 bases left between them. CDR1 is MNHEY and CDR2 is SMNVEV in the germline V gene (reference sequence). The CDR3 has 14 residues. Full variable domain (rest looked up from reference TRBV27 and TRBJ2-6): EAQVTQNPRYLITVTGKKLTVTCSQNMNHEYMSWYRQDPGLGLRQIYYSMNVEVTDKGDVPEGYKVSRKEKRNFPLILESPSPNQTSLYFCASSTSAGANVLTFGAGSRLTVL.

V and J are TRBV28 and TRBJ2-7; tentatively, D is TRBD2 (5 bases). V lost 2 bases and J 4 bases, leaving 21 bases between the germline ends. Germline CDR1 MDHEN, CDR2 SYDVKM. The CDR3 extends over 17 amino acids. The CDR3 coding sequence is TGTGCCAGCAGTTTACCCCCCCGGCTAGCACGAGGGTACGAGCAGTACTTC. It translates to CASSLPPRLARGYEQYF.

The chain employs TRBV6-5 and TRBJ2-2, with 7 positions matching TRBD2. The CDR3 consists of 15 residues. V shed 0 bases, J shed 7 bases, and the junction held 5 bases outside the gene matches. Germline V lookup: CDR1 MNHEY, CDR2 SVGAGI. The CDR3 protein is CASSYSTGGDGELFF. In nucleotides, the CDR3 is TGTGCCAGCAGTTACTCGACGGGGGGTGACGGGGAGCTGTTTTTT.